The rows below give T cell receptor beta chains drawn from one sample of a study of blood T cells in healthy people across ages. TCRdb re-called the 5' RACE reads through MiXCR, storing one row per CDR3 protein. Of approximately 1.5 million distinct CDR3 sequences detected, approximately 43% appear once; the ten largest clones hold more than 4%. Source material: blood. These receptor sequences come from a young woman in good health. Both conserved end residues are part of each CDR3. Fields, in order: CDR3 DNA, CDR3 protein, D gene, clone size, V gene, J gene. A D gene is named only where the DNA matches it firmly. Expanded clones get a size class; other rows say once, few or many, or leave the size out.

CDR3nt: TGTGCTAGTGCCCTACTATTAGCCATCGACAGTGAAGCTTTCTTT
CDR3aa: CASALLLAIDSEAFF
d_gene: NA
abundance: few
v_gene: TRBV12-5
j_gene: TRBJ1-1

CDR3nt: TGTGCCAGCAGCTTTGTGGGGACACCAAACTCTGGAAACACCATATATTTT
CDR3aa: CASSFVGTPNSGNTIYF
d_gene: NA
abundance: once
v_gene: TRBV7-2
j_gene: TRBJ1-3

CDR3nt: TGTGCCAGCAGGACAATCCCTCCGGCCGGGCTGGGCACTGAAGCTTTCTTT
CDR3aa: CASRTIPPAGLGTEAFF
d_gene: NA
abundance: NA
v_gene: TRBV21-1
j_gene: TRBJ1-1

CDR3nt: TGTGCCAGCAGCTTCCTGGGCACTAGCGGTAATGAGCAGTTCTTC
CDR3aa: CASSFLGTSGNEQFF
d_gene: TRBD2
abundance: few
v_gene: TRBV11-3
j_gene: TRBJ2-1

CDR3nt: TGTGCCAGCAGTTTGGTGGGAACTAATGGAAAACTGTTTTTT
CDR3aa: CASSLVGTNGKLFF
d_gene: NA
abundance: NA
v_gene: TRBV12-3/TRBV12-4
j_gene: TRBJ1-4

CDR3nt: TGTGCCAGCATTCACCGCGGGGGGGACACCGGGGAGCTGTTTTTT
CDR3aa: CASIHRGGDTGELFF
d_gene: TRBD2
abundance: NA
v_gene: TRBV12-3/TRBV12-4
j_gene: TRBJ2-2

CDR3nt: TGTGCCACCTCGACCGGGACAGGGTACGAGCAGTACTTC
CDR3aa: CATSTGTGYEQYF
d_gene: TRBD1
abundance: NA
v_gene: TRBV15
j_gene: TRBJ2-7

CDR3nt: TGCGCCAGCGAGGCGGGGACAGGGAACACCGGGGAGCTGTTTTTT
CDR3aa: CASEAGTGNTGELFF
d_gene: TRBD1
abundance: NA
v_gene: TRBV4-1
j_gene: TRBJ2-2

CDR3nt: TGTGCCACCGGGTCGTATCGCGGGAGATCCTTTACCGGGGAGCTGTTTTTT
CDR3aa: CATGSYRGRSFTGELFF
d_gene: TRBD2
abundance: few
v_gene: TRBV15
j_gene: TRBJ2-2

CDR3nt: TGCAGCGTTGACCGGACAGGGGCGGGCTCCTACAATGAGCAGTTCTTC
CDR3aa: CSVDRTGAGSYNEQFF
d_gene: TRBD1
abundance: NA
v_gene: TRBV29-1
j_gene: TRBJ2-1

CDR3nt: TGTGCCAGCAGCATACAATCCGGGGCCAACTATGGCTACACCTTC
CDR3aa: CASSIQSGANYGYTF
d_gene: NA
abundance: NA
v_gene: TRBV7-9
j_gene: TRBJ1-2

CDR3nt: TGCGCCAGCAGCCAAGCCGACAGGGAGCGTGGCTACACCTTC
CDR3aa: CASSQADRERGYTF
d_gene: TRBD1
abundance: NA
v_gene: TRBV4-3
j_gene: TRBJ1-2

CDR3nt: TGTGCCAGCAGTTACTCCCGACAGGGGATAGAGACCCAGTACTTC
CDR3aa: CASSYSRQGIETQYF
d_gene: TRBD1
abundance: NA
v_gene: TRBV6-2/TRBV6-3
j_gene: TRBJ2-5

CDR3nt: TGTGCCAGCAGCTTAGCTTTTAGCGGGAGGGCCTATGGTCTTGAGCAGTACTTC
CDR3aa: CASSLAFSGRAYGLEQYF
d_gene: TRBD2
abundance: few
v_gene: TRBV7-2
j_gene: TRBJ2-4

CDR3nt: TGCAGTGCTAGAGATTCGGAGAGGCAGGGCGTTGGCTACACCTTC
CDR3aa: CSARDSERQGVGYTF
d_gene: NA
abundance: few
v_gene: TRBV20-1
j_gene: TRBJ1-2

CDR3nt: TGTGCCAGCAGCTTTAGGGGGACAGGTGTCCACGAGCAGTACTTC
CDR3aa: CASSFRGTGVHEQYF
d_gene: TRBD1
abundance: few
v_gene: TRBV7-2
j_gene: TRBJ2-7

CDR3nt: TGCAGCGTGTATAGCGGGTCGCTTGGAGGGACCCAGTTCTTC
CDR3aa: CSVYSGSLGGTQFF
d_gene: TRBD2
abundance: few
v_gene: TRBV29-1
j_gene: TRBJ2-1

CDR3nt: TGTGCCAGCAGTGAATTAAGCTACGAGCAGTACTTC
CDR3aa: CASSELSYEQYF
d_gene: NA
abundance: few
v_gene: TRBV28
j_gene: TRBJ2-7

CDR3nt: TGTGCCAGCAGTGCGACTAGCGGGGGGGCCAGTGAGCAGTTCTTC
CDR3aa: CASSATSGGASEQFF
d_gene: TRBD2
abundance: NA
v_gene: TRBV12-3/TRBV12-4
j_gene: TRBJ2-1

CDR3nt: TGTGCCAGCAGTAACAAGTTACACTATGGCTACACCTTC
CDR3aa: CASSNKLHYGYTF
d_gene: NA
abundance: few
v_gene: TRBV6-6
j_gene: TRBJ1-2

CDR3nt: TGTGCCAGCAGTTGGACAGACTACAATGAGCAGTTCTTC
CDR3aa: CASSWTDYNEQFF
d_gene: NA
abundance: few
v_gene: TRBV7-2
j_gene: TRBJ2-1

CDR3nt: TGTGCCAGCAGCCAAGTACTAGCGGGAACCTACAATGAGCAGTTCTTC
CDR3aa: CASSQVLAGTYNEQFF
d_gene: TRBD2
abundance: NA
v_gene: TRBV3-1
j_gene: TRBJ2-1

CDR3nt: TGTGCCAGCAGTTACTCGGTGAGGGGTATTTACGATCAGCCCCAGCATTTT
CDR3aa: CASSYSVRGIYDQPQHF
d_gene: NA
abundance: NA
v_gene: TRBV6-6
j_gene: TRBJ1-5

CDR3nt: TGTGCCAGCAGCCAAGATATGGTCACCTACGAGCAGTACTTC
CDR3aa: CASSQDMVTYEQYF
d_gene: NA
abundance: NA
v_gene: TRBV3-1
j_gene: TRBJ2-7

CDR3nt: TGTGCCAGCAGTTTGCTAGCGGGAGCTATCGCGGATGAGCAGTACTTC
CDR3aa: CASSLLAGAIADEQYF
d_gene: TRBD2
abundance: NA
v_gene: TRBV27
j_gene: TRBJ2-7

CDR3nt: TGTGCCAGCAGCCGGACAGCCTACTACGAGCAGTACTTC
CDR3aa: CASSRTAYYEQYF
d_gene: NA
abundance: NA
v_gene: TRBV7-2
j_gene: TRBJ2-7

CDR3nt: TGCGCCAGCAGCTTTGGTCCGACTTCTGAGACCCAGTACTTC
CDR3aa: CASSFGPTSETQYF
d_gene: NA
abundance: NA
v_gene: TRBV5-1
j_gene: TRBJ2-5